The present entry profiles one T cell receptor beta chain with its context. TCRdb's table, derived via immunoSEQ multiplex PCR, lists solely in-frame clones and lacks some. The repertoire holds 55,000 to 75,000 clones, with 85% as singletons. These data come from a study of T cell responses to AZD1222 COVID-19 vaccine. This clonotype was obtained from an adult in good health. This specimen was peripheral blood, taken on day 0 of AZD1222 vaccination.

CDR3 protein: CASSFLTGQNTEAFF. The CDR3 DNA reads TGTGCCAGCAGCTTCCTAACAGGCCAGAACACTGAAGCTTTCTTT. The J gene is TRBJ1-1, the V gene TRBV11-2; D perhaps matches TRBD1 (5 bases). Trimming took 3 bases from V and 1 from J, leaving 12 bases between them. The CDR3 is 15 residues long. Germline lookup yields CDR1 SGHAT and CDR2 FQNNGV.